This passage covers 21 T cell receptor beta chains from one sample sequenced in a study of control samples from healthy donors and cancer patients. The method was immunoSEQ multiplex PCR; TCRdb's version includes in-frame clones alone and lacks a portion of them. The sample has fewer than 65,000 clones, 75% to 90% seen once; the top ten hold about 9.5%. The material sequenced was blood. The receptors were sampled from a man between 65 and 79 years old in good health.

The rearrangement links TRBV30 to TRBJ2-1, with 10 nucleotides matching TRBD2. Germline CDR1 GTSNPN, CDR2 SVGIG (reference sequence). J lost 4 bases, V lost 2 bases, and 2 bases had no gene match. The CDR3 totals 14 residues. CDR3 region: CAWSPAGGYNEQFF. Here the CDR3 DNA reads TGTGCCTGGAGTCCAGCGGGAGGGTACAATGAGCAGTTCTTC. Using reference TRBV30 and TRBJ2-1 for the parts outside the CDR3, the full variable domain is SQTIHQWPATLVQPVGSPLSLECTVEGTSNPNLYWYRQAAGRGLQLLFYSVGIGQISSEVPQNLSASRPQDRQFILSSKKLLLSDSGFYLCAWSPAGGYNEQFFGPGTRLTVL.

J is TRBJ2-5 and V is TRBV7-9; D possibly corresponds to TRBD1 (6 bases). This CDR3 comprises 15 residues. Germline CDR1 and CDR2: SEHNR and FQNEAQ (reference sequence). Trimming shortened V by 6 bases and J by 5 bases, and 19 bases separated the two germline ends. In nucleotides, the CDR3 is TGTGCCAGCAGTCCGAACAGGGCCGATGGGGAGACCCAGTACTTC. Its protein is CASSPNRADGETQYF.

This chain connects TRBV28 to TRBJ1-2; no definite D call. Per the germline V gene, CDR1 is MDHEN and CDR2 is SYDVKM. This CDR3 has 12 amino acids. V lost 5 bases to trimming and J lost 8 bases, with 12 bases between them. CDR3 nucleotides: TGTGCCAGCAGTCTGCACGAGAGGGGCTACACCTTC. Its protein is CASSLHERGYTF.

The chain has TRBV4-1 and TRBJ1-1; weak D call: TRBD1 (5 bases). V shed 10 bases and J shed 3 bases, with 24 bases lying between them. This CDR3 is built from 16 residues. The germline gives CDR1 MGHRA, CDR2 YSYEKL. CDR3: CATRAGSPMGDTEAFF. The CDR3 DNA is TGCGCCACACGGGCAGGGTCGCCGATGGGGGACACTGAAGCTTTCTTT.

A single count supports this clone. The chain employs TRBV6-5 and TRBJ2-3; possible D gene TRBD1, 7 bases. Germline-derived CDR1 and CDR2 are MNHEY and SVGAGI. V dropped 10 bases and J dropped 1 base, with 15 bases sitting between them. This CDR3 has 14 residues. The CDR3 spells CATAGGQGTDTQYF. CDR3 bases: TGTGCCACCGCAGGGGGGCAGGGCACAGATACGCAGTATTTT.

The V gene is TRBV4-1, the J gene TRBJ1-2; possible D gene TRBD1, 5 bases. Germline assignment: CDR1 MGHRA and CDR2 YSYEKL. V dropped 2 bases and J dropped 2 bases, with 15 bases sitting between them. This CDR3 region has 16 residues. The CDR3 nucleotides read TGCGCCAGCAGCCAAAGGGCCGGGGCTACGAACTATGGCTACACCTTC. Translation: CASSQRAGATNYGYTF.

The chain is built from TRBV14 and TRBJ2-2; D gene unclear. Trimming stripped 2 bases from V and 4 bases from J, with 11 bases between. The CDR3 is made up of 15 amino acids. Germline-derived CDR1 and CDR2 are SGHDN and FVKESK. DNA for the CDR3: TGTGCCAGCAGCCAACAAGCGTTCGGCACCGGGGAGCTGTTTTTT. As protein: CASSQQAFGTGELFF.

The genes are TRBV6-5 and TRBJ2-5, with 7 bases fitting TRBD2. In germline, CDR1 is MNHEY, CDR2 SVGAGI. V dropped 7 bases and J dropped 7; count of bases not matched to a gene: 12. The CDR3 contains 14 residues. The CDR3 here is CASNLLMRGSTQYF. The DNA for the CDR3 is TGTGCCAGCAACCTTTTGATGCGGGGGTCGACCCAGTACTTC.

The chain recombines TRBV28 with TRBJ2-5; 10 nucleotides align to TRBD2. With V trimmed by 4 bases and J by 1 base, 3 bases remained unmatched. Germline V CDR1 and CDR2: MDHEN, SYDVKM. There are 15 residues in the CDR3. The CDR3 coding sequence is TGTGCCAGCAGTTCACTAGCGGGGATCCAAGAGACCCAGTACTTC. Its protein product is CASSSLAGIQETQYF.

This clone has just a few counts. The chain employs TRBV3-1 (or the pseudogene TRBV3-2) and TRBJ1-6; TRBD1 is a possible D gene (6 bases). This CDR3 is built from 15 residues. Germline lookup yields CDR1 LGHDT and CDR2 YNNKEL (reference sequence). Between the trimmed V and J ends, which lost 4 bases and 10 bases, there was a span of 17 bases. CDR3 nucleotide sequence: TGTGCCAGCAGCCCCCGGGGAGGGGGTGGCTCACCCCTCCACTTT. This codes for CASSPRGGGGSPLHF.

The chain employs TRBV7-6 and TRBJ2-1, with 10 bases identical to TRBD2. The germline V gene encodes CDR1 SGHVS and CDR2 FNYEAQ. CDR3 length: 15 residues. V lost 3 bases to trimming and J lost 8 bases; unmatched junction nucleotides: 7. The DNA of the CDR3 is TGTGCCAGCAGCTTTACTAGCGGGATCGCCGATGAGCAGTTCTTC. Residues: CASSFTSGIADEQFF.

This clone has just one count. This chain links TRBV5-1 with TRBJ2-4; D possibly corresponds to TRBD2 (5 bases). Trimming cost V 4 bases and J 0 bases, with 20 bases left between them. Germline loops: CDR1 SGHRS, CDR2 YFSETQ. The CDR3 has 18 amino acids. The CDR3 here is CASSHDRGTGLAKNIQYF. CDR3 sequence (DNA): TGCGCCAGCAGCCACGACCGAGGCACCGGACTAGCCAAAAACATTCAGTACTTC.

The chain links TRBV7-9 to TRBJ1-2; D is possibly TRBD1 (6 bases). The germline V gene encodes CDR1 SEHNR and CDR2 FQNEAQ (reference sequence). This CDR3 has 14 residues. The V end lost 4 bases, the J end lost 8 bases, and 17 bases lay between the germline ends. CDR3: CASSSRDIIGGYTF. CDR3 DNA: TGTGCCAGCAGCTCCCGGGACATAATAGGCGGCTACACCTTC.

The CDR3 DNA is TGTGCCGTTGGGGGGGATCAAGATGAGCAGTTCTTC. Translating it yields CAVGGDQDEQFF. This chain joins TRBV10-3 and TRBJ2-1; 7 bases are shared with TRBD2. V lost 11 bases to trimming and J lost 8 bases; unmatched junction nucleotides: 9. CDR3 size: 12 residues. The germline gives CDR1 ENHRY, CDR2 SYGVKD.

This chain joins TRBV12-3 or TRBV12-4 and TRBJ1-2; 9 nucleotides line up with TRBD1. This CDR3 has 13 amino acids. After removal of 7 bases from V and 5 bases from J, the junction contained 5 bases not matched to a gene. CDR3 residues: CASTRGTGYGYTF. In DNA form, the CDR3 reads TGTGCCAGCACCCGCGGGACAGGGTATGGCTACACCTTC.

This chain links TRBV28 with TRBJ1-6; D is unclear. The length of the CDR3 is 14 residues. Trimming took off 3 bases at V and 10 bases at J, with 13 bases between the two ends. CDR1 is MDHEN and CDR2 is SYDVKM in the germline V gene. CDR3 residues: CASSFTVGYSPLHF. The CDR3 DNA sequence: TGTGCCAGCAGTTTTACAGTGGGGTACTCACCCCTCCACTTT.

The rearrangement uses TRBV5-5 and TRBJ1-1; D is perhaps TRBD1 (5 bases). This CDR3 comprises 14 residues. The V end lost 1 base, the J end lost 5 bases, and 12 bases lay between the germline ends. Germline CDR1 reads SGHKS; CDR2 reads YYEKEE (reference sequence). The DNA of the CDR3 is TGTGCCAGCAGCTTGCTCAGGGCTGAGACTGAAGCTTTCTTT. Protein: CASSLLRAETEAFF.

This clone was seen just once. The V call is TRBV2, the J call TRBJ2-1, with 9 bases that match TRBD1. Germline V gene sequence: CDR1 SNHLY, CDR2 FYNNEI. J lost 8 bases, V lost 3 bases, and 8 bases had no gene match. The CDR3 consists of 15 residues. The CDR3 DNA is TGTGCCAGCAGTGAGGCTACAGGGGGCATCGATGAGCAGTTCTTC. Translation gives CASSEATGGIDEQFF.

In this sample, this clone turned up a few times. V and J are TRBV29-1 and TRBJ2-7; 9 nucleotides match TRBD1. The CDR3 is 14 residues long. Trimming at V came to 4 bases and at J to 0 bases, leaving 4 bases not matched to a gene. CDR1 and CDR2 from the germline V gene are SQVTM and ANQGSEA. In nucleotides, the CDR3 is TGCAGCGTTGGCGGGGACAGGGCCTCCTACGAGCAGTACTTC. It encodes CSVGGDRASYEQYF.

The rearrangement links TRBV23-1 to TRBJ2-5; no definite D call. TRBV23-1 is flagged as an ORF with uncertain function. There are 14 residues in the CDR3. Between the trimmed V and J ends, which lost 0 bases and 4 bases, there was a span of 9 bases. CDR3 bases: TGCGCCAGCAGTCAATCGCGGACCAGAGAGACCCAGTACTTC. This codes for CASSQSRTRETQYF.

This clone was recorded a few times. The V gene is TRBV27, the J gene TRBJ2-1; D is unresolved. CDR1 MNHEY and CDR2 SMNVEV come from the germline V gene (reference sequence). Trimming took 8 bases from V and 0 from J, leaving 11 bases between them. There are 14 residues in the CDR3. This chain's CDR3 is CASPRAPSYNEQFF. CDR3 DNA sequence: TGTGCCAGCCCCCGGGCCCCCTCCTACAATGAGCAGTTCTTC.